Included here is one T cell receptor beta chain sequence, with context. Its target is not known. Sample-barcoded 5' priming and a J-beta primer mix drove a second PCR of roughly 6 to 12 cycles. The template-switch adaptor was a 5' adaptor with 12 random nucleotides. It tagged each cDNA molecule. TCRdb re-called the 5' RACE reads through MiXCR, storing one row per CDR3 protein. Of roughly 1.9 million distinct CDR3 sequences listed, around 42% are singletons. This sample is drawn from a study of blood T cells in healthy people across ages. Whole-study context: Per every two T cells, about one barcoded beta molecule was captured by template switching.

The CDR3 is 17 amino acids. V lost 6 bases and J 5 bases, leaving 26 bases between the germline ends. Germline CDR1 is MNHEY and CDR2 is SVGEGT. Researchers isolated at least 6 million PBMCs per sample. Study-wide points: Leaving the PBMCs unsorted stopped any conclusive comparison of naive versus antigen-experienced cells.

Sequencing used blood. This receptor was taken from a human donor in good health. V and J are TRBV6-2 or TRBV6-3 and TRBJ2-7; D may be TRBD1 (5 bases). CDR3 in DNA: TGTGCCAGCAGCAGTCCCGGTCGCAGGGCTCGGGCTGACGAGCAGTACTTC. Amino acid sequence: CASSSPGRRARADEQYF.